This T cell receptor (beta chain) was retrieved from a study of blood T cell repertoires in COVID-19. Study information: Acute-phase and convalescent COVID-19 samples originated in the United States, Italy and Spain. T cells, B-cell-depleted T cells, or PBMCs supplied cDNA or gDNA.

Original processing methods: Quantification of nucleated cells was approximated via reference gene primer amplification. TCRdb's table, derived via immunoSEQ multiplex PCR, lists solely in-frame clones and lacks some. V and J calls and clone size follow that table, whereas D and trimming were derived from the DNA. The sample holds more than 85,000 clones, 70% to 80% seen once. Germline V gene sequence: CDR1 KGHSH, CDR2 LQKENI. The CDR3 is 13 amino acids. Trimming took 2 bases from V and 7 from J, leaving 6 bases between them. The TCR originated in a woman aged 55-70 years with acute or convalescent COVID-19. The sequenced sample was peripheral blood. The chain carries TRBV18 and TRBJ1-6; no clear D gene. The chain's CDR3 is CASSPSRNSPLHF. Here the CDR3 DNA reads TGTGCCAGCTCACCATCTAGGAATTCACCCCTCCACTTT.